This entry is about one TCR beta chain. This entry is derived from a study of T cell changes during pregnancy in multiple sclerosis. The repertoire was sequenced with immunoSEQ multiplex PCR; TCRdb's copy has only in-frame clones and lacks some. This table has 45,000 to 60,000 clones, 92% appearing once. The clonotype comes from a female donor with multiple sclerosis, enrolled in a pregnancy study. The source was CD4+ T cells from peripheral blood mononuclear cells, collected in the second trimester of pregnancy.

The DNA of the CDR3 is TGTGCCATCAGTGATATGAGGGCTGAAGCTTTCTTT. It codes for CAISDMRAEAFF. The gene calls are TRBV10-3 and TRBJ1-1; D not resolved. The germline V gene has CDR1 ENHRY and CDR2 SYGVKD. Trimming shortened V by 3 bases and J by 6 bases, and 8 bases separated the two germline ends. The CDR3 contains 12 residues.